These 31 T cell receptor beta chains were all obtained from the same sample, sequenced in a study of T cell changes during pregnancy in multiple sclerosis. TCRdb keeps only in-frame clones here, not all; method: immunoSEQ multiplex PCR. The repertoire includes 65,000 to 85,000 clones, 94% of them detected once, and more than 0.12% sits in the top ten. Sample: CD4+ T cells from peripheral blood mononuclear cells, taken after pregnancy. The receptor set was obtained from a female donor with multiple sclerosis, enrolled in a pregnancy study.

The rearrangement links TRBV11-1 to TRBJ2-7; 13 bases are shared with TRBD2. Per the germline V gene, CDR1 is SGHAT and CDR2 is FQDESV (reference sequence). V was pared by 5 bases and J by 5 bases, with 12 bases of the junction left unmatched. The CDR3 has 17 amino acids. This CDR3 is CASSKELAGGPRNEQYF. In DNA form, the CDR3 reads TGTGCCAGCAGCAAAGAACTAGCGGGAGGGCCTAGGAACGAGCAGTACTTC.

V gene TRBV7-9 combines with J gene TRBJ1-2; tentatively, D is TRBD1 (5 bases). Germline V gene lookup returns CDR1 SEHNR and CDR2 FQNEAQ (reference sequence). Trimming took off 1 base at V and 4 bases at J, with 19 bases between the two ends. The CDR3 runs to 17 residues. Here the CDR3 DNA reads TGTGCCAGCAGCTTAGTGGCAGGTCAGGGATCATCCTATGGCTACACCTTC. This encodes CASSLVAGQGSSYGYTF.

The chain is built from TRBV5-6 and TRBJ1-2; TRBD1 matches 9 bases. After removal of 7 bases from V and 3 bases from J, the junction contained 7 bases not matched to a gene. This CDR3 region has 14 residues. CDR1 SGHDT and CDR2 YYEEEE come from the germline V gene. CDR3 DNA sequence: TGTGCCAGCTGGACGACAGGGGGTGACTATGGCTACACCTTC. Residues: CASWTTGGDYGYTF.

The chain is built from TRBV19 and TRBJ1-4; D is possibly TRBD1 (6 bases). V was trimmed by 3 bases and J by 4 bases, leaving 9 bases between them. This CDR3 region has 14 residues. Germline CDR1 reads LNHDA; CDR2 reads SQIVND (reference sequence). The CDR3 loop is CASSIGDNNEKLFF. CDR3 nucleotides: TGTGCCAGTAGTATTGGGGACAATAATGAAAAACTGTTTTTT.

V usage is TRBV5-4 and J usage is TRBJ1-1; no firm D call. Deletions cut 4 bases from V and 2 bases from J, with 12 bases between. Germline loops: CDR1 SGHNT, CDR2 YYREEE (reference sequence). The CDR3 is 14 residues long. CDR3: CASSTALANTEAFF. The CDR3 bases are TGTGCCAGCAGCACCGCCCTGGCAAACACTGAAGCTTTCTTT.

The rearrangement links TRBV18 to TRBJ2-5, with D unresolved. Per germline, CDR1 KGHSH and CDR2 LQKENI. The CDR3 runs 12 residues. With 2 bases removed from V and 9 bases from J, the gap between germline ends came to 10 bases. The CDR3, as DNA: TGTGCCAGCTCACCAGTCGAACTTGCCCAGTACTTC. This codes for CASSPVELAQYF.

The chain joins TRBV29-1 to TRBJ1-1; 10 bases fit TRBD1. The CDR3 is 13 amino acids. The J segment lost 7 bases and the V segment lost 6 bases, leaving 8 bases of the junction unmatched. Per germline, CDR1 SQVTM and CDR2 ANQGSEA. The CDR3 DNA reads as TGCAGCGTAGCCGGGACAGGGGTTAGTGAAGCTTTCTTT. Amino acids: CSVAGTGVSEAFF. The entire variable domain, with the rest obtained from reference TRBV29-1 and TRBJ1-1, is as follows: SAVISQKPSRDICQRGTSLTIQCQVDSQVTMMFWYRQQPGQSLTLIATANQGSEATYESGFVIDKFPISRPNLTFSTLTVSNMSPEDSSIYLCSVAGTGVSEAFFGQGTRLTVV.

This chain connects TRBV19 to TRBJ2-1; 9 nucleotides align to TRBD2. The CDR3 consists of 16 residues. V gave up 0 bases and J gave up 9 bases; unmatched junction bases: 9. The germline gives CDR1 LNHDA, CDR2 SQIVND (reference sequence). The CDR3 sequence: CASSIDSSGRKGEQFF. CDR3 bases: TGTGCCAGTAGTATAGATAGTAGCGGGAGAAAAGGTGAGCAGTTCTTC.

V and J are TRBV30 and TRBJ2-7, with TRBD2 matching 8 bases. Germline V gives CDR1 GTSNPN, CDR2 SVGIG (reference sequence). Unmatched junction bases numbered 4, after V lost 2 bases and J lost 4 bases. The CDR3 is 13 amino acids. CDR3 loop: CAWSPGGLYEQYF. The CDR3 bases are TGTGCCTGGAGTCCGGGGGGGTTGTACGAGCAGTACTTC.

The chain couples TRBV7-2 to TRBJ2-3; a weak D match, TRBD2 (7 bases). The V end lost 5 bases, the J end lost 3 bases, and 21 bases lay between the germline ends. From germline, CDR1 is SGHTA and CDR2 FQGNSA. The CDR3 covers 17 residues. The CDR3 is CASSLYPGEGGTDTQYF. CDR3 DNA: TGTGCCAGCAGCCTCTACCCAGGGGAGGGGGGAACAGATACGCAGTATTTT.

J is TRBJ2-5 and V is TRBV5-4, with D possibly being TRBD1 (5 bases). Trimming removed 0 bases at V and 1 base at J, with 10 bases between. This CDR3 has 15 residues. Germline V gives CDR1 SGHNT, CDR2 YYREEE (reference sequence). The DNA of the CDR3 is TGTGCCAGCAGCTTGGAGGGGTACTCCCAAGAGACCCAGTACTTC. Its protein is CASSLEGYSQETQYF. Using reference TRBV5-4 and TRBJ2-5 for the parts outside the CDR3, the full variable domain is ETGVTQSPTHLIKTRGQQVTLRCSSQSGHNTVSWYQQALGQGPQFIFQYYREEENGRGNFPPRFSGLQFPNYSSELNVNALELDDSALYLCASSLEGYSQETQYFGPGTRLLVL.

The chain combines TRBV28 with TRBJ2-3, with TRBD2 identical over 7 bases. CDR1 is MDHEN and CDR2 is SYDVKM in the germline V gene. This CDR3 is 16 amino acids long. V shed 5 bases and J 4 bases; nucleotides not matched to a gene: 12. The DNA for the CDR3 is TGTGCCAGCAGTCGCCGAAGGGAGGGCCAGGCAGATACGCAGTATTTT. It encodes CASSRRREGQADTQYF. The full variable domain, its missing parts supplied by reference TRBV28 and TRBJ2-3, is DVKVTQSSRYLVKRTGEKVFLECVQDMDHENMFWYRQDPGLGLRLIYFSYDVKMKEKGDIPEGYSVSREKKERFSLILESASTNQTSMYLCASSRRREGQADTQYFGPGTRLTVL.

CDR3 bases: TGTGCCAGCAGCCGTTACAGGGCGACTAACTATGGCTACACCTTC. It encodes CASSRYRATNYGYTF. The J gene is TRBJ1-2, the V gene TRBV5-4; maybe TRBD1 (6 bases). Trimming stripped 4 bases from V and 0 bases from J, with 13 bases between. Germline loops: CDR1 SGHNT, CDR2 YYREEE (reference sequence). The CDR3 is made up of 15 amino acids.

Turning to this clone: The same CDR3 is also encoded by other DNA sequences in this sample. This chain links TRBV5-1 with TRBJ2-3, with D possibly matching TRBD2 (6 bases). The CDR3 totals 13 residues. Trimming pared 5 bases from V and 4 bases from J, leaving 11 bases between. The V gene's germline CDR1 is SGHRS and CDR2 YFSETQ. CDR3 loop: CASSPLASDTQYF. The CDR3 DNA sequence: TGCGCCAGCAGTCCACTAGCTTCAGATACGCAGTATTTT.

In DNA, the CDR3 is TGTGCCAGCAGTTCCCCCATTGCTAACTATGGCTACACCTTC. Encoded protein: CASSSPIANYGYTF. V usage is TRBV28 and J usage is TRBJ1-2; D is unclear. CDR1 is MDHEN and CDR2 is SYDVKM in the germline V gene. This CDR3 contains 14 residues. V was trimmed by 4 bases and J by 0 bases, leaving 9 bases between them.

The chain has TRBV19 and TRBJ1-4; D remains ambiguous. Germline values: CDR1 LNHDA, CDR2 SQIVND (reference sequence). The ends were cut back, 6 bases at V and 5 bases at J, with 16 bases in the middle. The CDR3 has 15 amino acids. The CDR3 region has the DNA TGTGCCAGTAGCCTGACTCTGAGAGGCAATGAAAAACTGTTTTTT. Protein product: CASSLTLRGNEKLFF.

This chain connects TRBV7-6 to TRBJ1-6; D possibly corresponds to TRBD1 (5 bases). This CDR3 region has 14 residues. Looked up from germline, CDR1 is SGHVS and CDR2 is FNYEAQ. Trimming shortened V by 1 base and J by 10 bases, and 11 bases separated the two germline ends. The CDR3, as DNA: TGTGCCAGCAGCTTAGAAAGGGGTGGGTCACCCCTCCACTTT. It translates to CASSLERGGSPLHF.

J is TRBJ2-5 and V is TRBV28; TRBD2 is a possible D gene (5 bases). Germline-derived CDR1 and CDR2 are MDHEN and SYDVKM. The CDR3 extends over 16 amino acids. Trimming pared 5 bases from V and 5 bases from J, leaving 21 bases between. CDR3 nucleotides: TGTGCCAGCAGTCCAGGACTGTTATTCATCGGGGAGACCCAGTACTTC. Protein: CASSPGLLFIGETQYF.

J is TRBJ2-2 and V is TRBV7-2; possible D gene TRBD2, 6 bases. The CDR3 spans 16 residues. Germline V gives CDR1 SGHTA, CDR2 FQGNSA. Between the trimmed V and J ends, which lost 2 bases and 7 bases, there was a span of 17 bases. Written as DNA, the CDR3 is TGTGCCAGCAGCTTACCGGGACTGCCTATTAACGGGGAGCTGTTTTTT. Protein product: CASSLPGLPINGELFF.

This chain uses TRBV14 with TRBJ2-7, with D possibly matching TRBD1 (5 bases). The CDR3 sequence is 14 residues long. The ends were cut back, 0 bases at V and 6 bases at J, with 12 bases in the middle. Per the germline V gene, CDR1 is SGHDN and CDR2 is FVKESK. The CDR3 sequence is CASSQEVRVSEQYF. The CDR3 coding sequence is TGTGCCAGCAGCCAAGAGGTCAGGGTAAGCGAGCAGTACTTC.

This chain uses TRBV7-9 with TRBJ2-3; TRBD2 agrees at 8 bases. The germline V gene encodes CDR1 SEHNR and CDR2 FQNEAQ (reference sequence). CDR3 length: 19 residues. With V trimmed by 3 bases and J by 0 bases, 14 bases remained unmatched. The CDR3 here is CASSFEGTSSSASTDTQYF. The CDR3 DNA follows: TGTGCCAGCAGCTTTGAGGGGACTAGTTCCTCAGCTAGCACAGATACGCAGTATTTT. Filled out from reference TRBV7-9 and TRBJ2-3, the complete variable domain reads DTGVSQNPRHKITKRGQNVTFRCDPISEHNRLYWYRQTLGQGPEFLTYFQNEAQLEKSRLLSDRFSAERPKGSFSTLEIQRTEQGDSAMYLCASSFEGTSSSASTDTQYFGPGTRLTVL.

This rearrangement joins TRBV5-1 to TRBJ2-7, with D perhaps matching TRBD2 (5 bases). Trimming took 0 bases from V and 1 from J, leaving 14 bases between them. The germline gives CDR1 SGHRS, CDR2 YFSETQ. This CDR3 comprises 16 residues. Here the CDR3 reads CASSLGPGYGSYEQYF. The CDR3 DNA follows: TGCGCCAGCAGCTTGGGGCCGGGATACGGGTCCTACGAGCAGTACTTC.

The chain couples TRBV6-5 to TRBJ2-2, with TRBD1 matching 9 bases. The CDR3 has 16 amino acids. CDR1 and CDR2 from the germline V gene are MNHEY and SVGAGI. Losses at the gene ends were 4 bases for V and 4 bases for J; bases not matched to a gene: 7. The CDR3 bases are TGTGCCAGCAGTTCGGGACAGGGATCGGGCACCGGGGAGCTGTTTTTT. Encoded protein: CASSSGQGSGTGELFF.

This clone was detected only once. The V call is TRBV19, the J call TRBJ2-3; D gene unclear. From germline, CDR1 is LNHDA and CDR2 SQIVND (reference sequence). Trimming shortened V by 3 bases and J by 0 bases, and 4 bases separated the two germline ends. The CDR3 is made up of 13 amino acids. The CDR3 region has the DNA TGTGCCAGTAGTATCGAGAGCACAGATACGCAGTATTTT. Its protein is CASSIESTDTQYF.

The genes are TRBV28 and TRBJ2-7, with a tentative D call TRBD1 (5 bases). V was shortened by 2 bases and J by 0 bases, with 11 bases between the two germline ends. The germline gives CDR1 MDHEN, CDR2 SYDVKM. This CDR3 contains 15 residues. The CDR3 coding sequence is TGTGCCAGCAGTTTAAGCGACAGACTCTCCTACGAGCAGTACTTC. It encodes CASSLSDRLSYEQYF.

The J gene is TRBJ2-3, the V gene TRBV7-9, with 10 bases that match TRBD2. The CDR3 has 18 residues. Germline lookup yields CDR1 SEHNR and CDR2 FQNEAQ (reference sequence). Trimming cost V 3 bases and J 0 bases; bases outside gene matches: 9. The CDR3 reads CASSFSGRLSTSTDTQYF. The CDR3 coding sequence is TGTGCCAGCAGCTTTAGCGGGAGGCTATCAACTAGCACAGATACGCAGTATTTT.

The rearrangement links TRBV7-2 to TRBJ1-1; D is uncertain. CDR3 length: 14 amino acids. CDR1 SGHTA and CDR2 FQGNSA come from the germline V gene. V was pared by 2 bases and J by 6 bases, with 13 bases between. The CDR3 loop is CASSLRMGTAEAFF. DNA for the CDR3: TGTGCCAGCAGCTTAAGAATGGGCACGGCTGAAGCTTTCTTT.

The rearrangement links TRBV15 to TRBJ2-2, with no clear D. The length of the CDR3 is 14 residues. Trimming took 0 bases from V and 7 from J, leaving 9 bases between them. Per germline, CDR1 LNHNV and CDR2 YYDKDF (reference sequence). CDR3 bases: TGTGCCACCAGCAGAGAAGCGTTTAGCGGGGAGCTGTTTTTT. This sequence encodes CATSREAFSGELFF. Together with reference TRBV15 and TRBJ2-2, the CDR3 gives the full variable domain: DAMVIQNPRYQVTQFGKPVTLSCSQTLNHNVMYWYQQKSSQAPKLLFHYYDKDFNNEADTPDNFQSRRPNTSFCFLDIRSPGLGDTAMYLCATSREAFSGELFFGEGSRLTVL.

The chain joins TRBV19 to TRBJ1-5; D is uncertain. The germline V gene has CDR1 LNHDA and CDR2 SQIVND (reference sequence). The CDR3 consists of 12 residues. V lost 2 bases to trimming and J lost 5 bases, with 4 bases between them. The CDR3 loop is CASSIHYQPQHF. The CDR3 DNA reads as TGTGCCAGTAGTATACATTATCAGCCCCAGCATTTT.

This chain uses TRBV19 with TRBJ1-3; the D gene is possibly TRBD1 (5 bases). The CDR3 runs to 15 residues. V lost 3 bases to trimming and J lost 0 bases, with 9 bases between them. Germline V lookup: CDR1 LNHDA, CDR2 SQIVND (reference sequence). CDR3 amino acids: CASSMGPSSGNTIYF. The CDR3 DNA is TGTGCCAGTAGTATGGGGCCAAGCTCTGGAAACACCATATATTTT.

This sequence joins TRBV5-1 and TRBJ2-5; possibly TRBD2 for D (7 bases). This CDR3 region has 14 residues. The V gene's germline CDR1 is SGHRS and CDR2 YFSETQ. V gave up 3 bases and J gave up 4 bases, with 13 bases separating them. The DNA of the CDR3 is TGCGCCAGCAGCTGGGGAGGGGGGGGAGAGACCCAGTACTTC. Its translation: CASSWGGGGETQYF.